The rows below give T cell receptor beta chains drawn from one sample of a study of cytotoxic CD8 clonotypes in ibrutinib-treated CLL. The data were produced by immunoSEQ multiplex PCR, yet TCRdb's version contains in-frame clones alone and is incomplete. Seen here are around 310,000 clones, more than 65% observed once, and the top ten hold over 5.5%. The sequencing here drew on PBMCs, taken before ibrutinib treatment. These receptor sequences come from a human donor with chronic lymphocytic leukemia. The CDR3 runs from the conserved cysteine through the conserved F or W. A D gene is named only where the DNA matches it firmly. Not every row has a clone size; where given, it reads once, few, many or a size class.

CDR3aa: CSVGRYNEQFF; CDR3nt: TGCAGCGTTGGACGGTACAATGAGCAGTTCTTC; abundance: NA; v_gene: TRBV29-1; d_gene: NA; j_gene: TRBJ2-1
CDR3aa: CASSESSRNPHNEQFF; CDR3nt: TGTGCCAGCAGTGAAAGTTCGCGCAATCCTCACAATGAGCAGTTCTTC; abundance: NA; v_gene: TRBV25-1; d_gene: NA; j_gene: TRBJ2-1
CDR3aa: CASSSTGDTQYF; CDR3nt: TGTGCCAGCAGCTCGACGGGGGATACGCAGTATTTT; abundance: NA; v_gene: TRBV7-3; d_gene: NA; j_gene: TRBJ2-3
CDR3aa: CASSLDARGNTIYF; CDR3nt: TGTGCCAGCAGCTTAGATGCTAGGGGAAACACCATATATTTT; abundance: once; v_gene: TRBV7-2; d_gene: NA; j_gene: TRBJ1-3
CDR3aa: CASSQETSRTEQYF; CDR3nt: TGTGCCAGCAGCCAAGAAACAAGCCGGACGGAGCAGTACTTC; abundance: once; v_gene: TRBV4-2; d_gene: NA; j_gene: TRBJ2-7
CDR3aa: CASSQKGLAERYYNEQFF; CDR3nt: TGTGCCAGCAGCCAGAAGGGACTAGCGGAGAGGTACTACAATGAGCAGTTCTTC; abundance: NA; v_gene: TRBV27; d_gene: TRBD2; j_gene: TRBJ2-1
CDR3aa: CASSLDRGVGETQYF; CDR3nt: TGTGCCAGCAGCTTAGATAGGGGCGTAGGGGAGACCCAGTACTTC; abundance: once; v_gene: TRBV11-2; d_gene: NA; j_gene: TRBJ2-5
CDR3aa: CASSLLVGTGELFF; CDR3nt: TGCGCCAGCAGCCTCCTCGTGGGGACCGGGGAGCTGTTTTTT; abundance: NA; v_gene: TRBV4-1; d_gene: NA; j_gene: TRBJ2-2
CDR3aa: CASRDGGLQPYEQYF; CDR3nt: TGTGCCAGCAGAGACGGGGGACTACAGCCCTACGAGCAGTACTTC; abundance: NA; v_gene: TRBV6-5; d_gene: TRBD2; j_gene: TRBJ2-7
CDR3aa: CASSLLVQSNNEQFF; CDR3nt: TGTGCCAGCAGTTTATTAGTACAGTCCAACAATGAGCAGTTCTTC; abundance: NA; v_gene: TRBV27; d_gene: NA; j_gene: TRBJ2-1
CDR3aa: CASSAAVWRGGVVVGYTF; CDR3nt: TGCGCCAGCAGTGCCGCTGTTTGGAGGGGCGGGGTGGTCGTCGGCTACACCTTC; abundance: once; v_gene: TRBV10-2; d_gene: NA; j_gene: TRBJ1-2
CDR3aa: CASSLVGVPDSYNEQFF; CDR3nt: TGTGCCAGCAGCCTAGTTGGTGTGCCCGACTCCTACAATGAGCAGTTCTTC; abundance: once; v_gene: TRBV7-9; d_gene: NA; j_gene: TRBJ2-1
CDR3aa: CASTDLAGAIGELFF; CDR3nt: TGTGCCAGCACCGATCTAGCGGGAGCGATCGGGGAGCTGTTTTTT; abundance: NA; v_gene: TRBV2; d_gene: TRBD2; j_gene: TRBJ2-2
CDR3aa: CASKMGQSSYEQYF; CDR3nt: TGTGCCAGTAAAATGGGGCAGAGTTCCTACGAGCAGTACTTC; abundance: NA; v_gene: TRBV19; d_gene: NA; j_gene: TRBJ2-7
CDR3aa: CASSQELGPGGYEQYF; CDR3nt: TGCGCCAGCAGCCAAGAACTGGGCCCTGGGGGCTACGAGCAGTACTTC; abundance: NA; v_gene: TRBV4-3; d_gene: NA; j_gene: TRBJ2-7
CDR3aa: CASSFQLATGELFF; CDR3nt: TGTGCCAGCAGTTTTCAGCTTGCCACCGGGGAGCTGTTTTTT; abundance: NA; v_gene: TRBV6-5; d_gene: NA; j_gene: TRBJ2-2
CDR3aa: CASSVRNNNEQFF; CDR3nt: TGTGCTAGCAGCGTCCGAAACAACAATGAGCAGTTCTTC; abundance: NA; v_gene: TRBV7-7; d_gene: NA; j_gene: TRBJ2-1
CDR3aa: CASSGSNQPQHF; CDR3nt: TGTGCCAGCAGCGGAAGCAATCAGCCCCAGCATTTT; abundance: NA; v_gene: TRBV7-2; d_gene: NA; j_gene: TRBJ1-5
CDR3aa: CASSPGQDYGYTF; CDR3nt: TGCGCCAGCAGCCCGGGACAGGACTATGGCTACACCTTC; abundance: once; v_gene: TRBV5-1; d_gene: TRBD1; j_gene: TRBJ1-2
CDR3aa: CASSLFSYNEQFF; CDR3nt: TGTGCCAGCAGTTTATTCTCCTACAATGAGCAGTTCTTC; abundance: once; v_gene: TRBV27; d_gene: NA; j_gene: TRBJ2-1
CDR3aa: CASSHRDRTKGAYGYTF; CDR3nt: TGTGCCAGCAGCCACAGGGACAGGACCAAGGGGGCCTATGGCTACACCTTC; abundance: NA; v_gene: TRBV4-2; d_gene: TRBD1; j_gene: TRBJ1-2
CDR3aa: CASSRRESRARTEAFF; CDR3nt: TGTGCCAGCAGCCGAAGGGAGTCCAGGGCGAGGACTGAAGCTTTCTTT; abundance: NA; v_gene: TRBV4-2; d_gene: NA; j_gene: TRBJ1-1
CDR3aa: CASTDRAMNTEAFF; CDR3nt: TGTGCCAGTACGGACAGGGCTATGAACACTGAAGCTTTCTTT; abundance: NA; v_gene: TRBV19; d_gene: TRBD1; j_gene: TRBJ1-1
CDR3aa: CASSFRRYAYEQYF; CDR3nt: TGTGCCAGCAGCTTCCGCAGATACGCCTACGAGCAGTACTTC; abundance: NA; v_gene: TRBV11-1; d_gene: NA; j_gene: TRBJ2-7
CDR3aa: CASNPRVSDQPQHF; CDR3nt: TGTGCCAGCAACCCCAGGGTTTCGGATCAGCCCCAGCATTTT; abundance: few; v_gene: TRBV27; d_gene: NA; j_gene: TRBJ1-5